A selection of T cell receptor beta chains follows, all from one sample in a study of identical twins. TCRdb reprocessed the 5' RACE reads with MiXCR, giving one entry per CDR3 protein. The sample carries around 290,000 distinct CDR3 sequences, roughly 9% recorded once. In addition, the sample was reused for a study of yellow fever vaccine responses in identical twins.

Sequenced input: CD8+ T cells sorted from blood. All receptors come from a woman between 18 and 29 years old in good health. Each CDR3 is given with its conserved first and last residue. A D gene is named only where the DNA matches it firmly. Clone size, where shown, is once, few, many, or a class for clones that have expanded.

clone_size: few
v_call: TRBV4-3
j_call: TRBJ2-7
d_call: TRBD1
cdr3_aa: CASSQGTGIGEQYF
cdr3_nt: TGCGCCAGCAGCCAAGGGACAGGGATCGGCGAGCAGTACTTC

clone_size: many
v_call: TRBV12-3/TRBV12-4
j_call: TRBJ2-7
d_call: TRBD1
cdr3_aa: CASSPPGQYYEQYF
cdr3_nt: TGTGCCAGCAGTCCCCCGGGACAGTATTACGAGCAGTACTTC

clone_size: many
v_call: TRBV4-3
j_call: TRBJ2-2
d_call: NA
cdr3_aa: CASSQDLGGTGELFF
cdr3_nt: TGCGCCAGCAGCCAAGACTTGGGGGGCACCGGGGAGCTGTTTTTT

clone_size: many
v_call: TRBV7-3
j_call: TRBJ2-1
d_call: TRBD2
cdr3_aa: CASSFPTSGGGDNEQFF
cdr3_nt: TGTGCCAGCAGCTTCCCGACTAGCGGGGGCGGGGACAATGAGCAGTTCTTC

clone_size: many
v_call: TRBV28
j_call: TRBJ2-2
d_call: TRBD1
cdr3_aa: CASSYRDRATGELFF
cdr3_nt: TGTGCCAGCAGTTACCGGGACAGGGCAACCGGGGAGCTGTTTTTT

clone_size: NA
v_call: TRBV28
j_call: TRBJ1-6
d_call: NA
cdr3_aa: CASSYRVVGSPLHF
cdr3_nt: TGTGCCAGCAGCTACAGGGTCGTCGGGTCACCCCTCCACTTT

clone_size: NA
v_call: TRBV6-5
j_call: TRBJ1-4
d_call: NA
cdr3_aa: CASSYVQGTEKLFF
cdr3_nt: TGTGCCAGCAGTTACGTGCAGGGGACTGAAAAACTGTTTTTT

clone_size: NA
v_call: TRBV12-3/TRBV12-4
j_call: TRBJ1-1
d_call: NA
cdr3_aa: CASSLRAGVNTEAFF
cdr3_nt: TGTGCCAGCAGTTTGAGGGCAGGGGTGAACACTGAAGCTTTCTTT

clone_size: NA
v_call: TRBV30
j_call: TRBJ1-1
d_call: NA
cdr3_aa: CAWSHGALGAEAFF
cdr3_nt: TGTGCCTGGAGTCACGGGGCCCTAGGGGCTGAAGCTTTCTTT

clone_size: few
v_call: TRBV11-2
j_call: TRBJ2-7
d_call: NA
cdr3_aa: CASSLFQKGDYEQYF
cdr3_nt: TGTGCCAGCAGTTTATTCCAGAAGGGGGATTACGAGCAGTACTTC

clone_size: NA
v_call: TRBV11-2
j_call: TRBJ2-7
d_call: TRBD1
cdr3_aa: CASSLEGQGAHEQYF
cdr3_nt: TGTGCCAGCAGCTTAGAGGGACAGGGGGCGCACGAGCAGTACTTC

clone_size: few
v_call: TRBV7-8
j_call: TRBJ2-7
d_call: NA
cdr3_aa: CASSLEAYSQLLYEQYF
cdr3_nt: TGTGCCAGCAGCTTAGAGGCCTACTCACAGCTTCTCTACGAGCAGTACTTC

clone_size: many
v_call: TRBV29-1
j_call: TRBJ2-1
d_call: NA
cdr3_aa: CSVVVSVYNEQFF
cdr3_nt: TGCAGCGTTGTGGTTAGCGTCTACAATGAGCAGTTCTTC

clone_size: many
v_call: TRBV20-1
j_call: TRBJ2-1
d_call: NA
cdr3_aa: CSARTGYGMYNEQFF
cdr3_nt: TGCAGTGCTAGGACGGGTTACGGGATGTACAATGAGCAGTTCTTC

clone_size: many
v_call: TRBV3-1
j_call: TRBJ2-7
d_call: NA
cdr3_aa: CASSHQWKEQYF
cdr3_nt: TGTGCCAGCAGCCACCAGTGGAAGGAGCAGTACTTC

clone_size: many
v_call: TRBV7-9
j_call: TRBJ2-7
d_call: NA
cdr3_aa: CASSLVPGQGEQYF
cdr3_nt: TGTGCCAGCAGCTTAGTCCCAGGTCAGGGGGAGCAGTACTTC

clone_size: many
v_call: TRBV6-4
j_call: TRBJ2-3
d_call: TRBD2
cdr3_aa: CASSPTAGGTTDTQYF
cdr3_nt: TGTGCCAGCAGTCCCACAGCGGGGGGCACCACAGATACGCAGTATTTT

clone_size: NA
v_call: TRBV20-1
j_call: TRBJ2-1
d_call: TRBD2
cdr3_aa: CSARDFSGVSYNEQFF
cdr3_nt: TGCAGTGCTAGAGACTTTAGCGGGGTCTCCTACAATGAGCAGTTCTTC

clone_size: few
v_call: TRBV20-1
j_call: TRBJ2-2
d_call: NA
cdr3_aa: CSARDLGAANTGELFF
cdr3_nt: TGCAGTGCTAGAGATCTTGGGGCGGCGAACACCGGGGAGCTGTTTTTT

clone_size: many
v_call: TRBV4-3
j_call: TRBJ2-3
d_call: NA
cdr3_aa: CASSLELGGPDTQYF
cdr3_nt: TGCGCCAGCAGCCTTGAACTCGGGGGCCCAGATACGCAGTATTTT

clone_size: many
v_call: TRBV10-3
j_call: TRBJ2-7
d_call: NA
cdr3_aa: CAISEAQSYEQYF
cdr3_nt: TGTGCCATCAGTGAGGCGCAGTCCTACGAGCAGTACTTC

clone_size: many
v_call: TRBV20-1
j_call: TRBJ2-2
d_call: NA
cdr3_aa: CSAAPLGRGGELFF
cdr3_nt: TGCAGTGCCGCCCCATTGGGGCGCGGCGGGGAGCTGTTTTTT

clone_size: NA
v_call: TRBV6-1
j_call: TRBJ2-7
d_call: TRBD1
cdr3_aa: CASSPLGQGPNSYEQYF
cdr3_nt: TGTGCCAGCAGCCCACTCGGACAGGGGCCGAACTCCTACGAGCAGTACTTC

clone_size: NA
v_call: TRBV7-9
j_call: TRBJ2-7
d_call: NA
cdr3_aa: CASSGWDLDSYEQYF
cdr3_nt: TGTGCCAGCAGTGGGTGGGACCTCGACTCCTACGAGCAGTACTTC

clone_size: many
v_call: TRBV6-1
j_call: TRBJ2-7
d_call: NA
cdr3_aa: CASSEEIIYEQYF
cdr3_nt: TGTGCCAGCAGTGAAGAGATCATCTACGAGCAGTACTTC

clone_size: few
v_call: TRBV7-9
j_call: TRBJ2-3
d_call: TRBD2
cdr3_aa: CASSLVPPGGDTQYF
cdr3_nt: TGTGCCAGCAGCTTAGTCCCCCCGGGGGGAGATACGCAGTATTTT

clone_size: few
v_call: TRBV7-9
j_call: TRBJ1-5
d_call: NA
cdr3_aa: CASSPWVDNQPQHF
cdr3_nt: TGTGCCAGCAGCCCGTGGGTGGACAATCAGCCCCAGCATTTT

clone_size: many
v_call: TRBV5-1
j_call: TRBJ1-1
d_call: NA
cdr3_aa: CASSLVRSEYMNTEAFF
cdr3_nt: TGCGCCAGCAGCTTGGTACGTTCAGAGTACATGAACACTGAAGCTTTCTTT

clone_size: few
v_call: TRBV12-3/TRBV12-4
j_call: TRBJ1-2
d_call: NA
cdr3_aa: CASTAGRANYGYTF
cdr3_nt: TGTGCCAGTACTGCCGGCCGGGCTAACTATGGCTACACCTTC

clone_size: NA
v_call: TRBV6-2/TRBV6-3
j_call: TRBJ2-3
d_call: NA
cdr3_aa: CASSYQDTQYF
cdr3_nt: TGTGCCAGCAGTTATCAAGATACGCAGTATTTT

clone_size: many
v_call: TRBV5-1
j_call: TRBJ1-2
d_call: NA
cdr3_aa: CASSLEQNNYGYTF
cdr3_nt: TGCGCCAGCAGCTTGGAACAGAATAACTATGGCTACACCTTC

clone_size: NA
v_call: TRBV7-9
j_call: TRBJ2-1
d_call: NA
cdr3_aa: CASSPDSLARYNEQFF
cdr3_nt: TGTGCCAGCAGCCCCGATTCGCTAGCGCGGTACAATGAGCAGTTCTTC

clone_size: NA
v_call: TRBV9
j_call: TRBJ2-7
d_call: TRBD1
cdr3_aa: CASSVGTGNSYEQYF
cdr3_nt: TGTGCCAGCAGCGTAGGGACAGGGAATTCCTACGAGCAGTACTTC

clone_size: many
v_call: TRBV11-2
j_call: TRBJ2-3
d_call: TRBD1
cdr3_aa: CASSLGGGRADTQYF
cdr3_nt: TGTGCCAGCAGCTTAGGAGGGGGCCGGGCAGATACGCAGTATTTT

clone_size: few
v_call: TRBV11-2
j_call: TRBJ2-7
d_call: NA
cdr3_aa: CASSLDGQGLSYEQYF
cdr3_nt: TGTGCCAGCAGCTTAGACGGGCAGGGCCTCTCCTACGAGCAGTACTTC

clone_size: many
v_call: TRBV7-9
j_call: TRBJ2-2
d_call: TRBD1
cdr3_aa: CASSPPGQGNTGELFF
cdr3_nt: TGTGCCAGCAGCCCTCCGGGACAGGGAAACACCGGGGAGCTGTTTTTT

clone_size: many
v_call: TRBV7-8
j_call: TRBJ2-1
d_call: NA
cdr3_aa: CASSLARHQEQFF
cdr3_nt: TGTGCCAGCAGCTTAGCGCGGCACCAAGAGCAGTTCTTC

clone_size: few
v_call: TRBV29-1
j_call: TRBJ2-2
d_call: NA
cdr3_aa: CSVKTGSTGELFF
cdr3_nt: TGCAGCGTCAAGACAGGTTCCACCGGGGAGCTGTTTTTT

clone_size: NA
v_call: TRBV5-5
j_call: TRBJ2-2
d_call: NA
cdr3_aa: CASSSDKGGVGTGELFF
cdr3_nt: TGTGCCAGCAGCTCCGACAAAGGGGGAGTCGGCACCGGGGAGCTGTTTTTT

clone_size: few
v_call: TRBV7-9
j_call: TRBJ1-1
d_call: NA
cdr3_aa: CASSLVPDKNTEAFF
cdr3_nt: TGTGCCAGCAGCTTAGTGCCAGACAAGAACACTGAAGCTTTCTTT

clone_size: few
v_call: TRBV20-1
j_call: TRBJ2-4
d_call: NA
cdr3_aa: CSVSDETKNIQYF
cdr3_nt: TGCAGTGTTTCTGACGAAACCAAAAACATTCAGTACTTC

clone_size: few
v_call: TRBV3-1
j_call: TRBJ2-7
d_call: NA
cdr3_aa: CASSQEDSSYEQYF
cdr3_nt: TGTGCCAGCAGCCAAGAAGACAGCTCCTACGAGCAGTACTTC

clone_size: many
v_call: TRBV12-3/TRBV12-4
j_call: TRBJ1-6
d_call: TRBD1
cdr3_aa: CASSLVGTENSPLHF
cdr3_nt: TGTGCCAGCAGTTTGGTCGGGACAGAGAATTCACCCCTCCACTTT

clone_size: NA
v_call: TRBV2
j_call: TRBJ2-7
d_call: NA
cdr3_aa: CASKGPTSSYEQYF
cdr3_nt: TGTGCCAGCAAGGGACCCACGAGCTCCTACGAGCAGTACTTC

clone_size: few
v_call: TRBV6-5
j_call: TRBJ2-1
d_call: TRBD1
cdr3_aa: CASGYRGVDEQFF
cdr3_nt: TGTGCCAGCGGGTACAGGGGAGTCGATGAGCAGTTCTTC

clone_size: NA
v_call: TRBV4-3
j_call: TRBJ2-7
d_call: NA
cdr3_aa: CASSQGSTYEQYF
cdr3_nt: TGCGCCAGCAGCCAAGGATCGACCTACGAGCAGTACTTC

clone_size: few
v_call: TRBV7-9
j_call: TRBJ1-6
d_call: NA
cdr3_aa: CASSLRWGDPLHF
cdr3_nt: TGTGCCAGCAGCTTACGGTGGGGAGATCCCCTCCACTTT

clone_size: few
v_call: TRBV6-6
j_call: TRBJ2-7
d_call: NA
cdr3_aa: CASSYSFDEQYF
cdr3_nt: TGTGCCAGCAGTTACTCGTTCGACGAGCAGTACTTC

clone_size: few
v_call: TRBV2
j_call: TRBJ1-3
d_call: NA
cdr3_aa: CASSDTVSYGNTIYF
cdr3_nt: TGTGCCAGCAGTGACACAGTCTCTTACGGAAACACCATATATTTT

clone_size: many
v_call: TRBV29-1
j_call: TRBJ2-1
d_call: NA
cdr3_aa: CSVEEILANEQFF
cdr3_nt: TGCAGCGTTGAAGAAATACTAGCCAATGAGCAGTTCTTC

clone_size: many
v_call: TRBV6-1
j_call: TRBJ2-5
d_call: NA
cdr3_aa: CAINGVSPETQYF
cdr3_nt: TGTGCCATCAATGGGGTTTCCCCGGAGACCCAGTACTTC

clone_size: NA
v_call: TRBV5-5
j_call: TRBJ2-2
d_call: TRBD1
cdr3_aa: CASSLVGTENTGELFF
cdr3_nt: TGTGCCAGCAGCTTGGTCGGGACAGAGAACACCGGGGAGCTGTTTTTT

clone_size: few
v_call: TRBV27
j_call: TRBJ2-1
d_call: NA
cdr3_aa: CASSFGVTGRNEQFF
cdr3_nt: TGTGCCAGCAGTTTTGGTGTGACAGGCAGAAATGAGCAGTTCTTC

clone_size: many
v_call: TRBV3-1
j_call: TRBJ2-1
d_call: TRBD2
cdr3_aa: CASSLPSGGASDEQFF
cdr3_nt: TGTGCCAGCAGCCTGCCCAGCGGGGGGGCCTCAGATGAGCAGTTCTTC

clone_size: many
v_call: TRBV10-3
j_call: TRBJ2-5
d_call: NA
cdr3_aa: CAISSVGGTETQYF
cdr3_nt: TGTGCCATAAGTTCCGTTGGGGGGACGGAGACCCAGTACTTC

clone_size: NA
v_call: TRBV15
j_call: TRBJ2-5
d_call: TRBD2
cdr3_aa: CATSRDLRGGEETQYF
cdr3_nt: TGTGCCACCAGCAGGGATTTGCGGGGGGGCGAAGAGACCCAGTACTTC

clone_size: few
v_call: TRBV5-1
j_call: TRBJ2-3
d_call: NA
cdr3_aa: CASSFGAGTTDTQYF
cdr3_nt: TGCGCCAGCAGCTTTGGGGCAGGGACGACGGATACGCAGTATTTT

clone_size: many
v_call: TRBV12-3/TRBV12-4
j_call: TRBJ1-1
d_call: NA
cdr3_aa: CASSLSQDGRTEAFF
cdr3_nt: TGTGCCAGCAGTTTATCTCAGGACGGACGCACTGAAGCTTTCTTT

clone_size: many
v_call: TRBV4-2
j_call: TRBJ2-7
d_call: NA
cdr3_aa: CASSQDIGQTSYEQYF
cdr3_nt: TGTGCCAGCAGCCAAGATATAGGACAGACATCCTACGAGCAGTACTTC

clone_size: NA
v_call: TRBV5-6
j_call: TRBJ2-7
d_call: NA
cdr3_aa: CASSPRPAVYEQYF
cdr3_nt: TGTGCCAGCAGCCCCCGGCCAGCCGTCTACGAGCAGTACTTC